This TCR beta chain was captured by sequencing in a study of blood T cell repertoires in COVID-19. In the study overall: Samples representing acute and convalescent COVID-19 were sourced from the United States, Italy and Spain. PBMCs, B-cell-depleted T cells, or T cells provided the cDNA or gDNA that made up the material.

Per the study methods: Reference gene primers were amplified, and this amplification served to estimate nucleated cell counts. TCRdb keeps only in-frame clones here, not all; method: immunoSEQ multiplex PCR. For V, J and clone size, that table is used; D and trimming come from the DNA. Of 350,000 to 400,000 clones listed, 85% to 90% are singletons. Source material: peripheral blood. The receptor was isolated from a young man with active or convalescent COVID-19.

The DNA for the CDR3 is TGTGCCTGGAGTGTACCCGGGTTGGGTGAGTACGAGCAGTACTTC. Translation gives CAWSVPGLGEYEQYF. The V and J genes are TRBV30 and TRBJ2-7; D remains unclear. The germline V gene encodes CDR1 GTSNPN and CDR2 SVGIG (reference sequence). The CDR3 contains 15 residues. V shed 0 bases and J shed 4 bases, with 16 bases lying between them.